This T cell receptor beta chain was sequenced for a study of cytomegalovirus exposure and HLA in healthy donors. With 3 bases removed from V and 4 bases from J, the gap between germline ends came to 21 bases. CDR3 length: 17 residues. Germline assignment: CDR1 SGHAT and CDR2 FQNNGV. With respect to this clone: No antigen is known for it.

The PCR used 60 Vbeta and 13 Jbeta primers. Method: immunoSEQ multiplex PCR; TCRdb's copy keeps in-frame clones and lacks some. The sample shows 150,000 or so clones, 80% of them seen only once. General study results and limits: Accurate prediction of most subjects' HLA-A and HLA-B alleles from TCR beta sequences was reported. Among CMV-associated TCR beta chains, most appeared HLA-restricted in a later analysis. Because they were indistinguishable, some V segments, including TRBV6-2 and TRBV6-3, were excluded. A later analysis linked a missense DCLRE1C variant to TCR beta V- and J-gene trimming.

The source of this sequence is a woman aged 35 to 49 in good health and CMV-seronegative. The chain is built from TRBV11-2 and TRBJ1-2; D perhaps matches TRBD1 (5 bases). Sample: PBMCs. For the CDR3, the DNA is TGTGCCAGCAGCTTTCGTCCCGGACAAAACCAAAGCTATGGCTACACCTTC. Residues: CASSFRPGQNQSYGYTF.